These 18 T cell receptor beta chains originate from one sample sequenced in a study of graft-versus-host responses after intestinal transplantation. Libraries were prepared by immunoSEQ multiplex PCR; TCRdb keeps only in-frame clonotypes and omits some of them. The sample has more than 2,500 clones, about 92% seen once. The material sequenced was bone marrow, taken roughly 390 days after transplant. These receptor sequences come from a human patient who received an intestinal transplant, so some T cells may come from the graft donor.

This clone is a singleton in its sample. The chain's CDR3 is CASSPTGDLYNEQFF. Written as DNA, the CDR3 is TGTGCCAGCTCACCAACAGGAGATTTATACAATGAGCAGTTCTTC. This rearrangement joins TRBV18 to TRBJ2-1, with a weak D call TRBD1 (5 bases). Germline CDR1 KGHSH, CDR2 LQKENI. The CDR3 is 15 amino acids. Trimming removed 2 bases at V and 4 bases at J, with 12 bases between.

The chain uses TRBV28 and TRBJ2-1; tentatively, D is TRBD1 (5 bases). CDR1 is MDHEN, CDR2 SYDVKM, per germline. The length of the CDR3 is 14 residues. Trimming removed 3 bases from V and 7 bases from J, with 13 bases in between. This CDR3 is CASSFERTPNEQFF. The CDR3 DNA is TGTGCCAGCAGTTTCGAGAGGACACCGAATGAGCAGTTCTTC.

This chain connects TRBV6-6 to TRBJ2-1; 13 bases fit TRBD2. The germline CDR1 and CDR2 sequences are MNHNY and SVGAGI (reference sequence). This CDR3 is built from 15 residues. Losses at the gene ends were 5 bases for V and 6 bases for J; bases not matched to a gene: 4. The CDR3 bases are TGTGCCAGCAGTCGACTAGCGGGGGGAGGCAATGAGCAGTTCTTC. It yields the protein CASSRLAGGGNEQFF.

The J gene is TRBJ1-1, the V gene TRBV6-5; 7 bases agree with TRBD1. In germline, CDR1 is MNHEY, CDR2 SVGAGI. This CDR3 region has 14 residues. J lost 4 bases, V lost 2 bases, and 4 bases had no gene match. The CDR3 spells CASSYVTGITEAFF. CDR3 DNA sequence: TGTGCCAGCAGTTACGTGACAGGGATCACTGAAGCTTTCTTT.

The rearrangement links TRBV5-6 to TRBJ2-7; possible D gene TRBD2, 6 bases. The germline gives CDR1 SGHDT, CDR2 YYEEEE. V was trimmed by 4 bases and J by 0 bases, leaving 17 bases between them. The CDR3 is 16 residues long. This CDR3 reads CASSPIYPGSSYEQYF. The CDR3 nucleotides are TGTGCCAGCAGCCCGATTTACCCCGGGAGCTCCTACGAGCAGTACTTC. Combining the CDR3 with reference TRBV5-6 and TRBJ2-7 gives the whole variable domain DAGVTQSPTHLIKTRGQQVTLRCSPKSGHDTVSWYQQALGQGPQFIFQYYEEEERQRGNFPDRFSGHQFPNYSSELNVNALLLGDSALYLCASSPIYPGSSYEQYFGPGTRLTVT.

Concerning this clone itself: In the same sample, other DNA sequences code for this CDR3. The chain is built from TRBV6-5 and TRBJ2-5; 9 bases fit TRBD1. J lost 5 bases, V lost 6 bases, and 10 bases had no gene match. Germline CDR1 MNHEY, CDR2 SVGAGI. This CDR3 contains 15 residues. The CDR3 DNA follows: TGTGCCAGCAGATTAACAGGGGGCGCGTCCGAGACCCAGTACTTC. It codes for CASRLTGGASETQYF.

The CDR3 here is CASSWTSGSSYEQYF. The CDR3 region has the DNA TGCGCCAGCAGCTGGACCAGCGGTAGCTCCTACGAGCAGTACTTC. The rearrangement uses TRBV5-1 and TRBJ2-7; D might be TRBD2 (5 bases). The V end lost 3 bases, the J end lost 0 bases, and 13 bases lay between the germline ends. Looked up from germline, CDR1 is SGHRS and CDR2 is YFSETQ. The CDR3 spans 15 residues. Supplemented by reference TRBV5-1 and TRBJ2-7, the full variable domain reads KAGVTQTPRYLIKTRGQQVTLSCSPISGHRSVSWYQQTPGQGLQFLFEYFSETQRNKGNFPGRFSGRQFSNSRSEMNVSTLELGDSALYLCASSWTSGSSYEQYFGPGTRLTVT.

This sequence joins TRBV9 and TRBJ2-3; D may be TRBD1 (6 bases). The CDR3 loop spans 19 amino acids. Trimming shortened V by 0 bases and J by 2 bases, and 22 bases separated the two germline ends. Germline-derived CDR1 and CDR2 are SGDLS and YYNGEE. In nucleotides, the CDR3 is TGTGCCAGCAGCGTAGTGGGCCAGGGGCCCCTGGGTGACACAGATACGCAGTATTTT. Encoded protein: CASSVVGQGPLGDTDTQYF.

The CDR3 is CSVLRTQETQYF. In DNA, the CDR3 is TGCAGCGTCCTCAGGACCCAAGAGACCCAGTACTTC. The chain joins TRBV29-1 to TRBJ2-5; D not resolved. This CDR3 region has 12 residues. Germline V gives CDR1 SQVTM, CDR2 ANQGSEA. The germline V and J ends were trimmed by 6 bases and 1 base, with 9 bases remaining between them.

The CDR3 region is CASSLGNTEAFF. CDR3 nucleotides: TGTGCCAGCAGTTTAGGCAACACTGAAGCTTTCTTT. This chain joins TRBV28 and TRBJ1-1; D remains ambiguous. Trimming removed 2 bases from V and 2 bases from J, with 3 bases in between. The germline gives CDR1 MDHEN, CDR2 SYDVKM. This CDR3 contains 12 residues.

V usage is TRBV2 and J usage is TRBJ2-5; 8 positions agree with TRBD2. This CDR3 region has 14 residues. The junction had 9 bases not matched to a gene; V was cut back by 7 bases and J by 5 bases. Germline V lookup: CDR1 SNHLY, CDR2 FYNNEI. In DNA, the CDR3 is TGTGCCAGCAACGGGAGGGCCCCCGTCGAGACCCAGTACTTC. Amino acid sequence: CASNGRAPVETQYF.

The chain employs TRBV11-1 and TRBJ2-2; D may be TRBD2 (7 bases). Trimming shortened V by 3 bases and J by 4 bases, and 15 bases separated the two germline ends. CDR3 size: 16 residues. Germline CDR1 reads SGHAT; CDR2 reads FQDESV (reference sequence). The CDR3: CASSFIGGRGTGELFF. The CDR3 DNA sequence: TGTGCCAGCAGCTTCATCGGGGGGCGGGGCACCGGGGAGCTGTTTTTT.

The V call is TRBV28, the J call TRBJ2-7, with a tentative D call TRBD2 (6 bases). CDR3 length: 14 amino acids. The V end lost 6 bases, the J end lost 3 bases, and 15 bases lay between the germline ends. Germline V CDR1 and CDR2: MDHEN, SYDVKM. CDR3 in DNA: TGTGCCAGCAGCTCTTTAGCGGAGGTCTACGAGCAGTACTTC. It translates to CASSSLAEVYEQYF.

This chain uses TRBV18 with TRBJ1-1; 7 positions match TRBD1. Looked up from germline, CDR1 is KGHSH and CDR2 is LQKENI. V trimming: 2 bases; J trimming: 5 bases; junction bases outside the gene matches: 11. The CDR3 consists of 16 residues. The CDR3 sequence is CASSPKSAGGGTEAFF. The DNA of the CDR3 is TGTGCCAGCTCACCAAAATCGGCAGGGGGAGGGACTGAAGCTTTCTTT.

This clone was detected only once. The chain couples TRBV6-5 to TRBJ1-1; a possible D gene is TRBD1 (5 bases). This CDR3 contains 14 residues. V was trimmed by 8 bases and J by 0 bases, leaving 13 bases between them. Germline lookup yields CDR1 MNHEY and CDR2 SVGAGI. CDR3 sequence reads: CASYLDTLNTEAFF. DNA of the CDR3: TGTGCCAGCTATTTGGACACCCTGAACACTGAAGCTTTCTTT.

The chain joins TRBV21-1 to TRBJ1-2. TRBV21-1 is described as a pseudogene. The CDR3 consists of 15 residues. The CDR3 nucleotides read TGTGCCAGCAGCAAAGCGCTCGGGGGCGGGTATGGCTACACCTTC. It encodes CASSKALGGGYGYTF.

Turning to this clone: One junction end does not reproduce the germline sequence, and a read error may be involved. The rearrangement links TRBV4-1 to TRBJ2-7, with TRBD2 matching 7 bases. Germline assignment: CDR1 MGHRA and CDR2 YSYEKL. The CDR3 is 16 amino acids. In nucleotides, the CDR3 is TGCGCCGGCAGCCAAGATCTGGGGACTACTATCTACGAGCAGTACTTC. Residues: CAGSQDLGTTIYEQYF.

The chain joins TRBV11-3 to TRBJ1-3; D not certain. The CDR3 consists of 15 residues. Germline loops: CDR1 SGHNT, CDR2 YENEEA. The V end lost 1 base, the J end lost 2 bases, and 9 bases lay between the germline ends. CDR3 coding DNA: TGTGCCAGCAGCTTAGTGGCAGGCGCTGGAAACACCATATATTTT. It yields the protein CASSLVAGAGNTIYF.